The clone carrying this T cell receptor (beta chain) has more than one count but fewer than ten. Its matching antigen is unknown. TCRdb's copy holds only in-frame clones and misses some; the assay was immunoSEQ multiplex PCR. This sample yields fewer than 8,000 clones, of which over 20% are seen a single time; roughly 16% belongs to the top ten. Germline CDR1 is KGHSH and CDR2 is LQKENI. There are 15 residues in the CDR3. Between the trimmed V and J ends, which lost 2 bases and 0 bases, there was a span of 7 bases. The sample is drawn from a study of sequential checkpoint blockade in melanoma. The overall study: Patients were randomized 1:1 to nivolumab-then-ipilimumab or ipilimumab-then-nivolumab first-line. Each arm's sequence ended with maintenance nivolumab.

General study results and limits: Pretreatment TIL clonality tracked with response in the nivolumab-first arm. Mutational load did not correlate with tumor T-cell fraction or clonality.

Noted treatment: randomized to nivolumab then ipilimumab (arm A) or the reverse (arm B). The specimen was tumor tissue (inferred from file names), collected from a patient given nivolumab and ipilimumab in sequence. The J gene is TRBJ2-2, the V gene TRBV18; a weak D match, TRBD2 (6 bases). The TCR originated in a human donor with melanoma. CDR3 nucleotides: TGTGCCAGCTCACCAGCGGGGACGAACACCGGGGAGCTGTTTTTT. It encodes CASSPAGTNTGELFF.